These 26 T cell receptor beta chains share one sample of origin, sequenced in a study of control samples from healthy donors and cancer patients. Using immunoSEQ multiplex PCR, the repertoire was profiled, and TCRdb retains in-frame clones only, with some absent. The sample shows 55,000 to 90,000 clones, approximately 87% of them seen only once. The sample was blood. Receptors were obtained from a man aged 50-59 years in good health.

A single count supports this clone. The DNA for the CDR3 is TGCAGTGCTGGGGGACAGGCCACAGCTTTCTTT. It codes for CSAGGQATAFF. The chain joins TRBV20-1 to TRBJ1-1; TRBD1 aligns across 8 bases. The junction had 6 bases not matched to a gene; V was cut back by 5 bases and J by 10 bases. CDR1 and CDR2 from the germline V gene are DFQATT and SNEGSKA (reference sequence). The CDR3 is 11 amino acids.

This chain links TRBV27 with TRBJ2-3; D perhaps matches TRBD2 (5 bases). Germline assignment: CDR1 MNHEY and CDR2 SMNVEV (reference sequence). The ends were cut back, 3 bases at V and 9 bases at J, with 13 bases in the middle. The CDR3 totals 13 residues. CDR3 amino acids: CASSLRRLGTQYF. CDR3 nucleotide sequence: TGTGCCAGCAGTTTGAGGAGGTTGGGGACGCAGTATTTT.

The V gene is TRBV5-4, the J gene TRBJ1-3; no definite D call. Trimming removed 1 base from V and 8 bases from J, with 13 bases in between. The germline V gene encodes CDR1 SGHNT and CDR2 YYREEE (reference sequence). The CDR3 contains 14 residues. The CDR3 loop reads CASSLYAGLDTIYF. DNA of the CDR3: TGTGCCAGCAGCTTGTACGCGGGGTTAGACACCATATATTTT.

V is TRBV18 and J is TRBJ2-5; D is unclear. V was trimmed by 8 bases and J by 5 bases, leaving 15 bases between them. CDR1 is KGHSH and CDR2 is LQKENI in the germline V gene. This CDR3 is 13 amino acids long. CDR3 sequence (DNA): TGTGCCAGCCAAGGAATGGCGCAGGAGACCCAGTACTTC. It encodes CASQGMAQETQYF.

The chain uses TRBV5-5 and TRBJ1-1; no reliable D call. CDR3 size: 14 residues. The V end was cut by 5 bases, the J end by 1 base, with 12 bases between. Looked up from germline, CDR1 is SGHKS and CDR2 is YYEKEE (reference sequence). The CDR3 coding sequence is TGTGCCAGCAGTGCCCCGGGAGCGAACACTGAAGCTTTCTTT. The encoded protein is CASSAPGANTEAFF.

V and J are TRBV3-1 (or the pseudogene TRBV3-2) and TRBJ2-6; D is ambiguous. V was pared by 7 bases and J by 2 bases, with 15 bases between. This CDR3 contains 16 residues. Germline V gene sequence: CDR1 LGHDT, CDR2 YNNKEL (reference sequence). The CDR3 DNA reads as TGTGCCAGCACCCGTAACCTAGGCACTGGGGCCAACGTCCTGACTTTC. Translation gives CASTRNLGTGANVLTF.

This chain joins TRBV7-9 and TRBJ2-1; 10 bases map to TRBD1. CDR1 SEHNR and CDR2 FQNEAQ come from the germline V gene (reference sequence). J lost 7 bases, V lost 3 bases, and 6 bases had no gene match. The CDR3 is 15 amino acids. In DNA, the CDR3 is TGTGCCAGCAGCTTCCAACGACAGGGGGCTAATGAGCAGTTCTTC. Its protein product is CASSFQRQGANEQFF.

In DNA form, the CDR3 reads TGTGCCATCAGGGACAGGGGGCTTGAGACCCAGTACTTC. Translation: CAIRDRGLETQYF. The chain is built from TRBV10-3 and TRBJ2-5; the match to TRBD1 covers 11 bases. Germline V gene data show CDR1 as ENHRY and CDR2 as SYGVKD. The CDR3 is 13 amino acids. Trimming cost V 6 bases and J 5 bases; bases outside gene matches: 2.

A few counts support this clone. This chain uses TRBV6-5 with TRBJ2-7, with 9 positions matching TRBD1. The CDR3 has 14 residues. Germline lookup yields CDR1 MNHEY and CDR2 SVGAGI. V shed 6 bases and J 1 base; nucleotides not matched to a gene: 4. The CDR3 loop reads CASRRTGASYEQYF. CDR3 nucleotides: TGTGCCAGCAGACGGACAGGGGCTTCCTACGAGCAGTACTTC.

This sequence joins TRBV7-3 and TRBJ2-7; 7 positions agree with TRBD1. This CDR3 spans 13 amino acids. Germline V lookup: CDR1 SGHTA, CDR2 FQGTGA. The trim removed 2 bases at V and 4 bases at J, leaving 2 bases unmatched. The CDR3 is CASSLGTEYEQYF. The CDR3 nucleotides read TGTGCCAGCAGCTTAGGGACAGAGTACGAGCAGTACTTC.

The V call is TRBV4-2, the J call TRBJ2-3; the D gene is possibly TRBD2 (6 bases). Between the trimmed V and J ends, which lost 0 bases and 1 base, there was a span of 11 bases. The CDR3 sequence is 16 residues long. CDR1 LGHNA and CDR2 YNFKEQ come from the germline V gene. As DNA, the CDR3 is TGTGCCAGCAGCCAAGATAGCGCTAGCGGCACAGATACGCAGTATTTT. Its translation is CASSQDSASGTDTQYF.

V and J are TRBV29-1 and TRBJ1-2, with 10 bases identical to TRBD1. Looked up from germline, CDR1 is SQVTM and CDR2 is ANQGSEA. The CDR3 consists of 14 residues. The ends lost 3 bases at V and 7 bases at J; junction bases unmatched: 8. This chain's CDR3 is CSVDRQGAGAGYTF. The DNA for the CDR3 is TGCAGCGTTGACAGACAGGGGGCAGGTGCTGGCTACACCTTC.

The gene calls are TRBV2 and TRBJ1-1, with TRBD1 matching over 8 bases. V shed 6 bases and J 0 bases; nucleotides not matched to a gene: 18. The germline gives CDR1 SNHLY, CDR2 FYNNEI. The CDR3 is made up of 19 amino acids. As DNA, the CDR3 is TGTGCCAGCAGCGGAACTTATGCCGGGACAGGACTAATGAACACTGAAGCTTTCTTT. Residues: CASSGTYAGTGLMNTEAFF.

The chain links TRBV4-1 to TRBJ1-2; D uncertain. Germline values: CDR1 MGHRA, CDR2 YSYEKL. Between the trimmed V and J ends, which lost 3 bases and 4 bases, there was a span of 12 bases. The CDR3 sequence is 14 residues long. The CDR3 coding sequence is TGCGCCAGCAGCCATGGGCAGGTAGGCTATGGCTACACCTTC. It specifies CASSHGQVGYGYTF.

This clone was recorded once. The same CDR3 is also encoded by other DNA sequences in this sample. The chain is built from TRBV19 and TRBJ2-7; 7 bases agree with TRBD2. The CDR3 sequence is 13 residues long. V was clipped by 5 bases and J by 4 bases; unmatched bases: 5. Germline V gene lookup returns CDR1 LNHDA and CDR2 SQIVND (reference sequence). The CDR3 here is CASSLGGRYEQYF. For the CDR3, the DNA is TGTGCCAGTAGTTTGGGGGGGAGATACGAGCAGTACTTC.

The V gene is TRBV28, the J gene TRBJ1-4; D is unclear. Germline V gives CDR1 MDHEN, CDR2 SYDVKM. Between the trimmed V and J ends, which lost 5 bases and 2 bases, there was a span of 12 bases. CDR3 length: 15 amino acids. The CDR3 DNA reads TGTGCCAGCAGTCCCTTGACTGATACTAATGAAAAACTGTTTTTT. It yields the protein CASSPLTDTNEKLFF.

The chain combines TRBV6-6 with TRBJ1-2; D possibly corresponds to TRBD1 (6 bases). Germline values: CDR1 MNHNY, CDR2 SVGAGI (reference sequence). The CDR3 runs 13 residues. The V end was cut by 7 bases, the J end by 6 bases, with 15 bases between. This chain's CDR3 is CASTTQGFNGYTF. CDR3 coding DNA: TGTGCCAGCACTACACAGGGTTTTAATGGCTACACCTTC.

This rearrangement joins TRBV27 to TRBJ1-5, with D perhaps matching TRBD1 (6 bases). There are 14 residues in the CDR3. V lost 3 bases and J lost 5, with 11 bases in between. CDR1 is MNHEY, CDR2 SMNVEV, per germline (reference sequence). The CDR3 reads CASSFTGGDQPQHF. DNA of the CDR3: TGTGCCAGCAGTTTTACGGGGGGCGATCAGCCCCAGCATTTT.

This clone was seen once. The rearrangement links TRBV2 to TRBJ1-2, with D possibly TRBD1 on 6 matching bases. Trimming pared 6 bases from V and 6 bases from J, leaving 23 bases between. The CDR3 is 16 residues long. Per the germline V gene, CDR1 is SNHLY and CDR2 is FYNNEI. CDR3 amino acids: CASSPQSRGASDGYTF. In DNA form, the CDR3 reads TGTGCCAGCAGCCCCCAATCTCGGGGGGCGAGCGATGGCTACACCTTC.

The chain uses TRBV7-3 and TRBJ1-1; no clear D. V was clipped by 7 bases and J by 4 bases, with 16 bases between them. The CDR3 runs 14 residues. Germline loops: CDR1 SGHTA, CDR2 FQGTGA. The CDR3 sequence: CASTPEGRSTEAFF. The CDR3 nucleotides are TGTGCCAGCACCCCGGAAGGGCGATCCACTGAAGCTTTCTTT.

This chain joins TRBV27 and TRBJ2-3; 9 bases map to TRBD1. The CDR3 covers 14 residues. V shed 4 bases and J 4 bases; nucleotides not matched to a gene: 3. Germline lookup yields CDR1 MNHEY and CDR2 SMNVEV (reference sequence). CDR3 sequence (DNA): TGTGCCAGCAGTTGGGACAGGGTTTCAGATACGCAGTATTTT. Its translation is CASSWDRVSDTQYF.

The rearrangement links TRBV27 to TRBJ2-7; 11 bases match TRBD2. The CDR3 covers 14 residues. Germline V gene sequence: CDR1 MNHEY, CDR2 SMNVEV (reference sequence). With 7 bases clipped from V and 4 bases from J, the junction kept 6 bases outside the gene matches. CDR3 residues: CASKTSGSKYEQYF. Here the CDR3 DNA reads TGTGCCAGCAAAACTAGCGGGAGTAAGTACGAGCAGTACTTC.

This clone was found a few times. The rearrangement joins TRBV11-2 to TRBJ2-5, with D unresolved. CDR1 and CDR2 (germline): SGHAT, FQNNGV. The CDR3 covers 13 residues. Between the trimmed V and J ends, which lost 3 bases and 2 bases, there was a span of 7 bases. The CDR3 DNA sequence: TGTGCCAGCAGCTTGACATATCAAGAGACCCAGTACTTC. This codes for CASSLTYQETQYF.

V gene TRBV21-1 combines with J gene TRBJ1-2. TRBV21-1 is recorded as a pseudogene. The CDR3 contains 19 residues. The CDR3 nucleotides are TGTGCCAGCAGCTTACCTAGGAGGCAGGGAAGCTGCCCTAACTATGGCTACACCTTC. It yields the protein CASSLPRRQGSCPNYGYTF.

This chain links TRBV6-2 or TRBV6-3 with TRBJ1-2, with D possibly being TRBD1 (6 bases). CDR3 length: 14 amino acids. Trimming shortened V by 2 bases and J by 9 bases, and 16 bases separated the two germline ends. Germline values: CDR1 MNHEY, CDR2 SVGEGT. The CDR3 bases are TGTGCCAGCAGTTACCTGGACAGTTCCCACCGCTACACCTTC. This codes for CASSYLDSSHRYTF.

J is TRBJ1-3 and V is TRBV19, with D perhaps TRBD1 (5 bases). The CDR3 sequence is 14 residues long. V gave up 0 bases and J gave up 2 bases, with 5 bases separating them. Germline assignment: CDR1 LNHDA and CDR2 SQIVND (reference sequence). CDR3 DNA: TGTGCCAGTAGTATAGAAGGGGCTGGAAACACCATATATTTT. Its translation is CASSIEGAGNTIYF.